These 13 T cell receptor beta chains were all obtained from the same sample, sequenced in a study of cytomegalovirus exposure and HLA in healthy donors. In the PCR, 60 Vbeta and 13 Jbeta primers were used. Measured with immunoSEQ multiplex PCR; TCRdb has only the in-frame clones, and not every one. The sample lists around 180,000 clones, about four fifths occurring once. Sequenced material: PBMCs. The origin of the receptors is a woman aged 50 to 60 in good health and CMV-seronegative.

The chain joins TRBV27 to TRBJ1-6; 8 bases align to TRBD1. V gave up 8 bases and J gave up 6 bases; unmatched junction bases: 3. This CDR3 is 13 amino acids long. In germline, CDR1 is MNHEY, CDR2 SMNVEV (reference sequence). Written as DNA, the CDR3 is TGTGCCAGCGGGACAGGAGTTAATTCACCCCTCCACTTT. It encodes CASGTGVNSPLHF.

The V gene is TRBV16, the J gene TRBJ1-2; D call uncertain. Looked up from germline, CDR1 is KGHSY and CDR2 is FQNENV. V shed 0 bases and J shed 8 bases, with 13 bases lying between them. The CDR3 consists of 14 residues. The CDR3 loop reads CASSQSSGGGGYTF. The CDR3 nucleotides are TGTGCCAGCAGCCAATCGTCGGGTGGAGGCGGCTACACCTTC.

CDR3 sequence reads: CASSEFPPGQEKYEQYF. CDR3 sequence (DNA): TGTGCCAGCAGTGAATTCCCCCCGGGACAGGAAAAATACGAGCAGTACTTC. The rearrangement uses TRBV2 and TRBJ2-7; 8 nucleotides match TRBD1. This CDR3 has 17 residues. In germline, CDR1 is SNHLY, CDR2 FYNNEI. The trim removed 2 bases at V and 4 bases at J, leaving 13 bases unmatched. Variable domain in full (rest from reference TRBV2 and TRBJ2-7): EPEVTQTPSHQVTQMGQEVILRCVPISNHLYFYWYRQILGQKVEFLVSFYNNEISEKSEIFDDQFSVERPDGSNFTLKIRSTKLEDSAMYFCASSEFPPGQEKYEQYFGPGTRLTVT.

V usage is TRBV28 and J usage is TRBJ2-4; D not resolved. The CDR3 has 15 residues. V dropped 2 bases and J dropped 0 bases, with 8 bases sitting between them. CDR1 and CDR2 (germline): MDHEN, SYDVKM. The CDR3 protein is CASSLPSLAKNIQYF. In nucleotides, the CDR3 is TGTGCCAGCAGTTTACCGTCCTTAGCCAAAAACATTCAGTACTTC.

The gene calls are TRBV6-5 and TRBJ1-2; TRBD1 matches 7 bases. Germline loops: CDR1 MNHEY, CDR2 SVGAGI. Trimming removed 2 bases from V and 4 bases from J; junction bases left unmatched: 4. This CDR3 is 14 amino acids long. In nucleotides, the CDR3 is TGTGCCAGCAGTTACCACGACAGGGTCTATGGCTACACCTTC. Protein sequence: CASSYHDRVYGYTF.

J is TRBJ1-1 and V is TRBV7-9; possible D gene TRBD1, 6 bases. The CDR3 is made up of 14 amino acids. CDR1 is SEHNR, CDR2 FQNEAQ, per germline (reference sequence). Trimming cost V 5 bases and J 2 bases, with 12 bases left between them. The CDR3 reads CASSPTGGNTEAFF. In DNA form, the CDR3 reads TGTGCCAGCAGCCCGACAGGCGGCAACACTGAAGCTTTCTTT.

The J gene is TRBJ2-1, the V gene TRBV19, with TRBD2 as a possible D gene (5 bases). This CDR3 has 17 amino acids. Trimming shortened V by 1 base and J by 0 bases, and 13 bases separated the two germline ends. Per germline, CDR1 LNHDA and CDR2 SQIVND (reference sequence). CDR3 region: CASSIAMSGSSYNEQFF. CDR3 nucleotides: TGTGCCAGTAGTATAGCCATGAGCGGTAGCTCCTACAATGAGCAGTTCTTC. Together with reference TRBV19 and TRBJ2-1, the CDR3 gives the full variable domain: DGGITQSPKYLFRKEGQNVTLSCEQNLNHDAMYWYRQDPGQGLRLIYYSQIVNDFQKGDIAEGYSVSREKKESFPLTVTSAQKNPTAFYLCASSIAMSGSSYNEQFFGPGTRLTVL.

This clone came up a few times. The V call is TRBV2, the J call TRBJ1-4, with D perhaps TRBD1 (6 bases). This CDR3 is built from 15 residues. From germline, CDR1 is SNHLY and CDR2 FYNNEI. V was clipped by 4 bases and J by 5 bases, with 14 bases between them. Here the CDR3 reads CASSALGQMNEKLFF. The CDR3 region has the DNA TGTGCCAGCAGTGCCTTGGGACAAATGAATGAAAAACTGTTTTTT.

This rearrangement joins TRBV28 to TRBJ1-4; 9 nucleotides agree with TRBD1. The V gene end was trimmed by 9 bases and the J gene end by 8 bases; junction bases not matched to a gene: 7. Germline V lookup: CDR1 MDHEN, CDR2 SYDVKM. The CDR3 has 13 residues. The CDR3 nucleotides are TGTGCCAGTTACAGGGGGCGCGAGGAAAAACTGTTTTTT. Residues: CASYRGREEKLFF.

This chain uses TRBV5-1 with TRBJ1-1, with D perhaps TRBD1 (5 bases). The length of the CDR3 is 13 residues. Per the germline V gene, CDR1 is SGHRS and CDR2 is YFSETQ. The V end was cut by 3 bases, the J end by 3 bases, with 9 bases between. The CDR3 sequence: CASSSGGYTEAFF. The DNA of the CDR3 is TGCGCCAGCAGCTCGGGGGGGTACACTGAAGCTTTCTTT.

This rearrangement joins TRBV7-2 to TRBJ2-5, with D perhaps TRBD2 (5 bases). The CDR3 loop spans 14 amino acids. The germline CDR1 and CDR2 sequences are SGHTA and FQGNSA. V was clipped by 3 bases and J by 1 base, with 9 bases between them. In nucleotides, the CDR3 is TGTGCCAGCAGCTTGTGGACTTTCCAAGAGACCCAGTACTTC. This gives the protein CASSLWTFQETQYF.

The chain has TRBV5-1 and TRBJ1-4, with 11 nucleotides matching TRBD1. The CDR3 extends over 18 amino acids. Per germline, CDR1 SGHRS and CDR2 YFSETQ. The ends lost 1 base at V and 7 bases at J; junction bases unmatched: 12. CDR3 DNA: TGCGCCAGCAGCTTGTCGGACAGGGGGCATCTATCTGGTGAAAAACTGTTTTTT. It yields the protein CASSLSDRGHLSGEKLFF.

The rearrangement links TRBV9 to TRBJ2-5, with D possibly matching TRBD1 (6 bases). Germline assignment: CDR1 SGDLS and CDR2 YYNGEE. CDR3 size: 14 residues. V was shortened by 0 bases and J by 2 bases, with 8 bases between the two germline ends. CDR3 nucleotides: TGTGCCAGCAGCGTAGGGGGGCCACAAGAGACCCAGTACTTC. Translated, it gives CASSVGGPQETQYF. Full variable domain (remainder filled in from reference TRBV9 and TRBJ2-5): DSGVTQTPKHLITATGQRVTLRCSPRSGDLSVYWYQQSLDQGLQFLIQYYNGEERAKGNILERFSAQQFPDLHSELNLSSLELGDSALYFCASSVGGPQETQYFGPGTRLLVL.